This TCR beta chain was recorded in a study of cytomegalovirus exposure and HLA in healthy donors. Trimming took 0 bases from V and 8 from J, leaving 16 bases between them. The germline V gene encodes CDR1 SGHDN and CDR2 FVKESK. The CDR3 length is 15 residues. The PCR used 60 Vbeta and 13 Jbeta primers. Data came from immunoSEQ multiplex PCR; TCRdb stores just in-frame clones and leaves some out. The top ten hold about 3.4% of the sample, which has about 150,000 clones, about 82% seen once. Sequencing input: PBMCs. The chain has TRBV14 and TRBJ1-2; D not resolved. The sequence was collected from a male donor in good health and CMV-seronegative. The chain's CDR3 is CASSQDLDAPGGYTF. CDR3 nucleotide sequence: TGTGCCAGCAGCCAAGATCTTGACGCTCCGGGGGGCTACACCTTC. The full variable domain, rest sourced from reference TRBV14 and TRBJ1-2, is EAGVTQFPSHSVIEKGQTVTLRCDPISGHDNLYWYRRVMGKEIKFLLHFVKESKQDESGMPNNRFLAERTGGTYSTLKVQPAELEDSGVYFCASSQDLDAPGGYTFGSGTRLTVV.